These 3 T cell receptor beta chains originate from one sample sequenced in a study of blood T cell repertoires in COVID-19. Produced via immunoSEQ multiplex PCR; TCRdb's table is partial and in-frame only. Here the sample spans about 390,000 clones, more than 75% being singletons. The sequenced sample consisted of peripheral blood. These receptors originate from a woman aged 60-70 years with COVID-19, enrolled during active disease.

The J gene is TRBJ2-2, the V gene TRBV9; D might be TRBD2 (6 bases). Germline values: CDR1 SGDLS, CDR2 YYNGEE. The CDR3 extends over 15 amino acids. The V gene lost 4 bases and the J gene lost 5 bases, with 15 bases spanning the gap. CDR3 residues: CASSPRDSDTGELFF. The CDR3 nucleotides read TGTGCCAGCAGCCCTCGGGACTCGGATACCGGGGAGCTGTTTTTT. Combining the CDR3 with reference TRBV9 and TRBJ2-2 gives the whole variable domain DSGVTQTPKHLITATGQRVTLRCSPRSGDLSVYWYQQSLDQGLQFLIQYYNGEERAKGNILERFSAQQFPDLHSELNLSSLELGDSALYFCASSPRDSDTGELFFGEGSRLTVL.

The V gene is TRBV19, the J gene TRBJ2-5; 7 bases match TRBD2. The germline V gene encodes CDR1 LNHDA and CDR2 SQIVND (reference sequence). J was trimmed by 5 bases and V by 4 bases; bases with no gene match: 13. This CDR3 is 16 amino acids long. As DNA, the CDR3 is TGTGCCAGTAGTACCGGGTTGACTAGCAGGGCCGAGACCCAGTACTTC. It specifies CASSTGLTSRAETQYF.

The J gene is TRBJ1-2, the V gene TRBV7-6; no clear D. The CDR3 contains 11 residues. CDR1 and CDR2 (germline): SGHVS, FNYEAQ. Trimming cost V 5 bases and J 6 bases, with 7 bases left between them. The CDR3 loop is CASSPSDGYTF. CDR3 nucleotides: TGTGCCAGCAGCCCCTCCGATGGCTACACCTTC.